Here is one T cell receptor (beta chain) with its context. Only in-frame clones appear in the TCRdb table, and some are missing; sequencing was by immunoSEQ multiplex PCR. The profile shows some 19,000 clones, over 65% of them singletons. Germline CDR1 is SEHNR and CDR2 is FQNEAQ (reference sequence). Trimming took off 1 base at V and 0 bases at J, with 8 bases between the two ends. The CDR3 length is 15 residues. The record originates from a study of PD-1 blockade in classical Hodgkin lymphoma. Documented time point: cycle 4 day 1 (C4D1), after five to seven weeks of nivolumab. Relapse after autologous stem cell transplantation occurred in every patient, and brentuximab vedotin exposure varied.

This specimen consisted of peripheral blood mononuclear cells (PBMCs), obtained before the fourth cycle of nivolumab. The sequence came from a human donor with classical Hodgkin lymphoma. V gene TRBV7-9 combines with J gene TRBJ2-3; D is perhaps TRBD1 or TRBD2 (5 bases each). CDR3: CASSLGDGSTDTQYF. DNA of the CDR3: TGTGCCAGCAGCTTAGGGGACGGAAGCACAGATACGCAGTATTTT.